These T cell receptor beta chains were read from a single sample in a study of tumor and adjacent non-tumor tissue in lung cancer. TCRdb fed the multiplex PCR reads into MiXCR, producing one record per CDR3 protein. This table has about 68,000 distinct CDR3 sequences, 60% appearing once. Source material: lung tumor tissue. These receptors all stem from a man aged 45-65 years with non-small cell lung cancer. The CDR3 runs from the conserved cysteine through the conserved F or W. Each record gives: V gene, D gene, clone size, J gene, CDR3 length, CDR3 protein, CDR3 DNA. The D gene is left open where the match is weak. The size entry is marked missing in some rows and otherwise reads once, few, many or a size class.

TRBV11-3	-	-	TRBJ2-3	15	CASSAGASATDTHYF	TGTGCCAGCAGCGCCGGGGCTAGCGCCACAGATACGCACTATTTT
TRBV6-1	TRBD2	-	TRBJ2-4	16	CTSSARLAGGGNIQYF	TGTACCAGCAGTGCCAGACTAGCGGGAGGGGGAAACATTCAGTACTTT
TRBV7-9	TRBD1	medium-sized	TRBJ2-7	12	CASSPGTGEQYF	TGTGCCAGCAGTCCCGGGACAGGCGAGCAGTACTTC
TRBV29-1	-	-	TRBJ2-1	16	CSVEGGGIVRYYEQFF	TGCAGCGTTGAAGGAGGAGGAATAGTAAGGTACTATGAGCAGTTCTTC
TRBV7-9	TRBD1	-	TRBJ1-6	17	CVSSLQVGTERSSPLHF	TGTGTCAGCAGCTTACAAGTAGGGACAGAGCGATCTTCACCCCTCCACTTT
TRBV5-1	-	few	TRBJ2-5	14	CASSLNPSTGTQYF	TGCGCCAGCAGCTTGAACCCTTCGACGGGGACCCAGTACTTC
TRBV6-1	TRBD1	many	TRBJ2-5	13	CASTAGGRETQYF	TGTGCCAGCACGGCAGGGGGCAGGGAGACCCAGTACTTC
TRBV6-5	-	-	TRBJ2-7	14	CVSSSNTGPYEQYF	TGTGTCAGCAGTTCGAACACAGGTCCCTACGAGCAGTACTTC
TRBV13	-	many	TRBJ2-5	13	CASTMGRQETQYF	TGTGCCAGCACCATGGGACGGCAAGAGACCCAGTACTTC
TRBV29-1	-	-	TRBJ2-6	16	CSVESYSYSRANVLTF	TGTAGCGTTGAAAGCTACAGTTACTCTAGAGCCAACGTCCTGACTTTC
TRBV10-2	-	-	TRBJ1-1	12	CASSEADTEAFF	TGCGCCAGTAGTGAGGCCGACACTGAAGCTTTCTTT
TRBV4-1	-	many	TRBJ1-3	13	CASSISSGNTIYF	TGCGCCAGCAGTATTTCCTCTGGAAACACCATATATTTT
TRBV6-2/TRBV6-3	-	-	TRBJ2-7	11	CASREGSEQYF	TGTGCCAGCAGAGAAGGTTCGGAGCAGTACTTC
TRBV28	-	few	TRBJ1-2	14	CASSLPTESYGYTF	TGTGCCAGCAGTTTACCGACAGAGTCCTATGGCTACACCTTC
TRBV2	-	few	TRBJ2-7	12	CASSSTGFEQYF	TGTGCCAGCAGCTCTACAGGGTTCGAGCAGTACTTC
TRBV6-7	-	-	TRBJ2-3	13	CSTVTGDMNTQYF	TGTTCCACCGTGACGGGTGACATGAATACACAGTATTTT
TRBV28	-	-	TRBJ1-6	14	CASKMNILLSPLHF	TGTGCCAGTAAGATGAACATTTTGCTTTCACCCCTCCACTTT
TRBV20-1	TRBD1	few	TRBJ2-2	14	CSAKGATITGELFF	TGCAGTGCTAAGGGGGCTACGATCACCGGGGAGCTCTTTTTT
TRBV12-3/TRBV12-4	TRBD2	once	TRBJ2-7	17	CVSILSSTSGTVYGQYF	TGTGTCAGCATCCTCTCCTCGACTAGCGGGACCGTCTACGGGCAGTATTTC
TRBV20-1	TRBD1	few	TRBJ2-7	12	CSALGQTYEQYF	TGCAGTGCGTTGGGACAGACCTACGAGCAGTACTTC
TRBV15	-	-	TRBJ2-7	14	CATSTSDWTYGQYF	TGTGCCACCAGCACCTCCGACTGGACCTACGGGCAGTACTTC
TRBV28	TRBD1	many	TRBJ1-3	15	CASRPTGDLGNTIYF	TGTGCCAGCAGGCCAACAGGGGACCTTGGAAACACCATATATTTT
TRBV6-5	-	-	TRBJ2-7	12	CAISTPLYEQYF	TGTGCCATCAGTACACCCCTTTACGAGCAGTACTTC
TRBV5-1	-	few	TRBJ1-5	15	CASGFEGFRGQPQHF	TGCGCCAGCGGCTTCGAAGGATTTAGGGGGCAGCCCCAGCATTTT
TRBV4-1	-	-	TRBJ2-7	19	CASKGFPGLVRVVGYEQYF	TGTGCCAGCAAGGGCTTCCCGGGTTTGGTGCGAGTGGTTGGCTACGAGCAGTACTTC
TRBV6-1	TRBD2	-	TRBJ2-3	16	CASSEDISGKTYTQYF	TGTGCCAGCAGTGAAGATATTAGCGGGAAGACATATACGCAGTATTTT
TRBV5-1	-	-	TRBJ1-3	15	CASSPVASPGNITYF	TGCGCCAGCAGCCCCGTGGCGTCCCCCGGAAACATCACATATTTT
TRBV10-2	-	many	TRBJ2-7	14	CASSDWQGNYEQYF	TGCGCCAGCAGTGATTGGCAGGGTAACTACGAGCAGTACTTC
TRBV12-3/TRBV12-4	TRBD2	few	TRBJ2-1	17	CASSFTSTSRISDEQLF	TGTGCCAGCAGTTTTACGTCGACTAGCAGGATCTCGGATGAGCAGCTCTTC
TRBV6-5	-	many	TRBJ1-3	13	CASSYKAGNTIYF	TGTGCCAGCAGTTACAAGGCTGGAAACACCATATATTTT
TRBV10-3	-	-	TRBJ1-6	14	CVTRAEVVNSPLHF	TGTGTCACCAGGGCAGAGGTGGTAAATTCACCCCTCCACTTT
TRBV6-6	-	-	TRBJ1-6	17	CVSSYAGTSSYDSPLHF	TGTGTCAGCAGTTACGCTGGGACGAGCTCCTATGATTCACCCCTCCACTTT
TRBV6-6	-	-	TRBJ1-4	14	CDSSPRAANEKLFF	TGTGACAGCAGCCCGAGGGCCGCCAATGAAAAACTGTTTTTT
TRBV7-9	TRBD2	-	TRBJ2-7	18	CASSFPGTSGSYSYEQYF	TGTGCCAGCAGCTTCCCCGGGACTAGCGGGTCCTACTCCTACGAGCAGTACTTC
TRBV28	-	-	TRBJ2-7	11	CASSLRYEQNF	TGTGCCAGCAGTTTAAGGTACGAGCAGAACTTC
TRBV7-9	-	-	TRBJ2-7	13	CASILVGMYEQYF	TGTGCCAGCATCTTAGTGGGCATGTACGAGCAGTACTTC
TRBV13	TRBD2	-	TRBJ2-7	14	CASSPIAGRGERYF	TGTGCCAGCAGCCCCATAGCGGGGAGGGGCGAGCGGTACTTC
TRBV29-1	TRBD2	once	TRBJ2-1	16	CSVESLLAGGRNEQFF	TGCAGCGTTGAATCACTTCTGGCGGGGGGAAGGAATGAGCAGTTCTTC
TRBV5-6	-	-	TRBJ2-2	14	CTSSGTRNTGELFF	TGTACCAGCAGTGGTACAAGAAACACCGGGGAGCTGTTTTTT
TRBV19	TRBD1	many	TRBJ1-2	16	CASSSVQGAKNYGYTF	TGTGCCAGTAGTTCGGTACAGGGGGCCAAGAACTATGGCTACACCTTC
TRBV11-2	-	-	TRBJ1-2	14	CVTSLNYQGSFDTF	TGTGTCACTAGCTTAAATTATCAGGGATCGTTTGACACCTTC
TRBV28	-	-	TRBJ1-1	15	CASSLGSGFRTEAFF	TGTGCCAGCAGTTTAGGCTCGGGGTTCCGGACTGAAGCTTTCTTT
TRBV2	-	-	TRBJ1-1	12	CASIDERTEAFF	TGTGCCAGTATTGATGAGAGGACTGAAGCTTTCTTT
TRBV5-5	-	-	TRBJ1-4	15	CASSLGDKDNEKLFF	TGTGCTAGCAGCTTAGGGGACAAGGATAATGAAAAACTGTTTTTT
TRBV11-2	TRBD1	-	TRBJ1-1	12	CASSPGGTQALF	TGTGCCAGCAGCCCAGGGGGCACTCAAGCTCTCTTT